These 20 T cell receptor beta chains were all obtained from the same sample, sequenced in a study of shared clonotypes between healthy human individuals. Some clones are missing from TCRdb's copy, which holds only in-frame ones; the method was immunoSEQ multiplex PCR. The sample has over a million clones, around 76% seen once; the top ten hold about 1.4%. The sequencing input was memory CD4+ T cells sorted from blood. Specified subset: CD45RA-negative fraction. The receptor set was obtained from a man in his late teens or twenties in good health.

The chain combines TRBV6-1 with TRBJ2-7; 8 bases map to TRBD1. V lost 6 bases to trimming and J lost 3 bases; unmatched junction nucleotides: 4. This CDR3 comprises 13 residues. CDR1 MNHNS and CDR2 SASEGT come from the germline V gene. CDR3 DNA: TGTGCCAGCAGCACAGGGGGGTACTACGAGCAGTACTTC. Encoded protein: CASSTGGYYEQYF.

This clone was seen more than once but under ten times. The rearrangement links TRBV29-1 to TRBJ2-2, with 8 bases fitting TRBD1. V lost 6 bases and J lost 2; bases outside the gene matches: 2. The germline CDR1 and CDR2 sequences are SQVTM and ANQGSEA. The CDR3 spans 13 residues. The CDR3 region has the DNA TGCAGCGTGACAGGGGCCAACACCGGGGAGCTGTTTTTT. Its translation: CSVTGANTGELFF.

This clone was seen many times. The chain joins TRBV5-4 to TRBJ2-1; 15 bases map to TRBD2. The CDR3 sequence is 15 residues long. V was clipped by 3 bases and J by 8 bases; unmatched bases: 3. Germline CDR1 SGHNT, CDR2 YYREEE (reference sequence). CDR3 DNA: TGTGCCAGCAGCTCCGGGACTAGCGGGAGGCATGAGCAGTTCTTC. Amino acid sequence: CASSSGTSGRHEQFF. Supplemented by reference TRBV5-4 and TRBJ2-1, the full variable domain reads ETGVTQSPTHLIKTRGQQVTLRCSSQSGHNTVSWYQQALGQGPQFIFQYYREEENGRGNFPPRFSGLQFPNYSSELNVNALELDDSALYLCASSSGTSGRHEQFFGPGTRLTVL.

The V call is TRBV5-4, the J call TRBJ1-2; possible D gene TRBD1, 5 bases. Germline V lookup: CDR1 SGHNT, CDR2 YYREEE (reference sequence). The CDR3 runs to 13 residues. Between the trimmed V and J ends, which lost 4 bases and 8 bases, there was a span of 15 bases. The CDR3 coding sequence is TGTGCCAGCAGCGTGACAGAGGACGGGGGCTACACCTTC. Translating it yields CASSVTEDGGYTF.

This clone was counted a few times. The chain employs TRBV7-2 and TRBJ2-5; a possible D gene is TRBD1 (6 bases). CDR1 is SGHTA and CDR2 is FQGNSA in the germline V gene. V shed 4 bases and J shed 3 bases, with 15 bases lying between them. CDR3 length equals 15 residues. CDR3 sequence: CASSSGTGQKETQYF. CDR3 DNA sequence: TGTGCCAGCAGCTCGGGAACGGGACAAAAAGAGACCCAGTACTTC. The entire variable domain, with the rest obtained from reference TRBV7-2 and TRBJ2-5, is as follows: GAGVSQSPSNKVTEKGKDVELRCDPISGHTALYWYRQSLGQGLEFLIYFQGNSAPDKSGLPSDRFSAERTGGSVSTLTIQRTQQEDSAVYLCASSSGTGQKETQYFGPGTRLLVL.

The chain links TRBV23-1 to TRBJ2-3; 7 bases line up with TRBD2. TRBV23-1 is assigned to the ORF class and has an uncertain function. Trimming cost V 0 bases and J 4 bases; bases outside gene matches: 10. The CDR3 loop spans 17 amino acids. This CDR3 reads CASSQSGREFRADTQYF. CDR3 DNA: TGCGCCAGCAGTCAATCTGGGCGGGAGTTCAGGGCAGATACGCAGTATTTT.

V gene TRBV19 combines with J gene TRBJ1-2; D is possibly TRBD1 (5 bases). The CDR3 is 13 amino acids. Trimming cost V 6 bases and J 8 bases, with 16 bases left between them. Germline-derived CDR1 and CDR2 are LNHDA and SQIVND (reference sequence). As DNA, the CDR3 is TGTGCCAGTAGCCGGGACCCTGGGAGCGGCTACACCTTC. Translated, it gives CASSRDPGSGYTF.

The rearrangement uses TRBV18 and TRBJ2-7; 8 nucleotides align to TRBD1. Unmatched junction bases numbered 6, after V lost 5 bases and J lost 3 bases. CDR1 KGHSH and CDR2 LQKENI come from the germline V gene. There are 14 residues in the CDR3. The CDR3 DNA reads TGTGCCAGCTCATCCCGACAGGGGAGCTACGAGCAGTACTTC. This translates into CASSSRQGSYEQYF. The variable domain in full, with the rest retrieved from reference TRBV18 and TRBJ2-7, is NAGVMQNPRHLVRRRGQEARLRCSPMKGHSHVYWYRQLPEEGLKFMVYLQKENIIDESGMPKERFSAEFPKEGPSILRIQQVVRGDSAAYFCASSSRQGSYEQYFGPGTRLTVT.

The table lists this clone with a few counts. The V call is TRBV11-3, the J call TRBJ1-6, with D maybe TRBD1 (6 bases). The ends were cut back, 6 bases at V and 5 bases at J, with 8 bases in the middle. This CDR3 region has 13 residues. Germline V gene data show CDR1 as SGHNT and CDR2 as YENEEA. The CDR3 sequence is CASRPGDNSPLHF. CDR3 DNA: TGTGCCAGCAGACCAGGGGATAATTCACCCCTCCACTTT. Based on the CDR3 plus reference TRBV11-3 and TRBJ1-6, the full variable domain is EAGVVQSPRYKIIEKKQPVAFWCNPISGHNTLYWYLQNLGQGPELLIRYENEEAVDDSQLPKDRFSAERLKGVDSTLKIQPAELGDSAVYLCASRPGDNSPLHFGNGTRLTVT.

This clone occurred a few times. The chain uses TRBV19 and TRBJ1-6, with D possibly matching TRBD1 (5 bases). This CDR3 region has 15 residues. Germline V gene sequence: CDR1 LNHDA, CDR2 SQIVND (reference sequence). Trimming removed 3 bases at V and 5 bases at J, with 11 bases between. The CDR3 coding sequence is TGTGCCAGTAGTATTAAAGGGACGGATAATTCACCCCTCCACTTT. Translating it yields CASSIKGTDNSPLHF. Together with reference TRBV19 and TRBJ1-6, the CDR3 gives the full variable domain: DGGITQSPKYLFRKEGQNVTLSCEQNLNHDAMYWYRQDPGQGLRLIYYSQIVNDFQKGDIAEGYSVSREKKESFPLTVTSAQKNPTAFYLCASSIKGTDNSPLHFGNGTRLTVT.

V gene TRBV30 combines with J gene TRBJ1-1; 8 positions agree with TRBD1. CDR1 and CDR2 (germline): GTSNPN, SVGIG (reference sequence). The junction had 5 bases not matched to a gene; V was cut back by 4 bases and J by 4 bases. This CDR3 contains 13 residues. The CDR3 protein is CAWTKTGATEAFF. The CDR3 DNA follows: TGTGCCTGGACAAAGACAGGGGCCACTGAAGCTTTCTTT.

CDR3 sequence (DNA): TGTGCCAGCAGCTCTAGTATGGGGGCCAACGTCCTGACTTTC. Translated, it gives CASSSSMGANVLTF. The V and J genes are TRBV7-8 and TRBJ2-6, with D unresolved. V was clipped by 4 bases and J by 4 bases, with 8 bases between them. Germline CDR1 is SGHVS and CDR2 is FQNEAQ. The CDR3 sequence is 14 residues long.

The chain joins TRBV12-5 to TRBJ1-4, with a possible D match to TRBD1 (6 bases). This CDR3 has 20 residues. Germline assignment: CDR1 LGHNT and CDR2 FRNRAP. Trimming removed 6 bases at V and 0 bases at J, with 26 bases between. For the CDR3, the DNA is TGTGCTAGTGGCCTGAGGGCCACAGGGTGGGATCCATCAACTAATGAAAAACTGTTTTTT. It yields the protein CASGLRATGWDPSTNEKLFF.

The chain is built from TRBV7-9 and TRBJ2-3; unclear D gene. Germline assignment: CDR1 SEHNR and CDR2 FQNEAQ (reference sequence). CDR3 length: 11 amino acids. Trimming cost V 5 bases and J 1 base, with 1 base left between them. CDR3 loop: CASSRTDTQYF. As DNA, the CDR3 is TGTGCCAGCAGCCGCACAGATACGCAGTATTTT.

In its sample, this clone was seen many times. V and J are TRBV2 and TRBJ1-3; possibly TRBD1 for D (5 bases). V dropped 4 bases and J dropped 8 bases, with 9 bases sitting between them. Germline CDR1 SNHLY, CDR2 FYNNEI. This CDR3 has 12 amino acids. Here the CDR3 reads CASSVLQDTIYF. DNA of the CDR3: TGTGCCAGCAGTGTATTACAGGACACCATATATTTT.

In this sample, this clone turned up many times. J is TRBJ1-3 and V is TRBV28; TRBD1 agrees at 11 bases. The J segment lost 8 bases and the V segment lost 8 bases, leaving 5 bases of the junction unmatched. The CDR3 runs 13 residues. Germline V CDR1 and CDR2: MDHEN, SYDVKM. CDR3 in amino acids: CASRGTGGDTIYF. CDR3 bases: TGTGCCAGCCGAGGGACAGGGGGTGACACCATATATTTT.

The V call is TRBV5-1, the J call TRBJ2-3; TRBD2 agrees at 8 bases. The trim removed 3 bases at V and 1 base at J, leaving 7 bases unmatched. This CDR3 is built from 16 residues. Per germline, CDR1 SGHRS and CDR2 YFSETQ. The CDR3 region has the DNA TGCGCCAGCAGCTCAGGGACTAGTGTGGGCACAGATACGCAGTATTTT. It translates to CASSSGTSVGTDTQYF.

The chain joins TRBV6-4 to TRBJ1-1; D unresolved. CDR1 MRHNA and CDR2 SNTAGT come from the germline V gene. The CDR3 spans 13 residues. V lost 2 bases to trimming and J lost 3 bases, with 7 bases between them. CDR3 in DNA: TGTGCCAGCAGTGACACGATGCACACTGAAGCTTTCTTT. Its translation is CASSDTMHTEAFF.

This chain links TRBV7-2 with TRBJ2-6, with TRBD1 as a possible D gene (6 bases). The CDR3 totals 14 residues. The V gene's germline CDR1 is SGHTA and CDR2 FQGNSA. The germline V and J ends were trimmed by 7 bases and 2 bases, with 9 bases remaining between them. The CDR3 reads CASTRQAGANVLTF. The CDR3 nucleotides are TGTGCCAGCACTCGACAGGCTGGGGCCAACGTCCTGACTTTC.

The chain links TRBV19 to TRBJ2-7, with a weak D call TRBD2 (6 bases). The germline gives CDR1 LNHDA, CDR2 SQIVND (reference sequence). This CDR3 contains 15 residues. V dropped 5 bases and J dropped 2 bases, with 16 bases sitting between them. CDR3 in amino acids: CASSLGGTGAYEQYF. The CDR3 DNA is TGTGCCAGTAGTCTAGGAGGGACCGGCGCCTACGAGCAGTACTTC.